This T cell receptor beta chain was profiled in a study of T cell changes during pregnancy in multiple sclerosis. V lost 3 bases, J lost 2 bases, and 14 bases lay in between. The germline CDR1 and CDR2 sequences are LNHDA and SQIVND (reference sequence). There are 15 residues in the CDR3. Method: immunoSEQ multiplex PCR; TCRdb's copy keeps in-frame clones and lacks some. Here the sample spans approximately 79,000 clones, 85% to 95% being singletons. This sample comprised CD4+ T cells from peripheral blood mononuclear cells, obtained before pregnancy. The TCR comes from a female donor with multiple sclerosis, enrolled in a pregnancy study. The chain carries TRBV19 and TRBJ2-7, with D maybe TRBD2 (5 bases). CDR3 coding DNA: TGTGCCAGTAGTATGGAGGCCAGCGAGGCCTACGAGCAGTACTTC. It encodes CASSMEASEAYEQYF.